The clone carrying this T cell receptor beta chain appeared many times. TCRbeta library preparation incorporated unique molecular identifiers. MiXCR was run by TCRdb on the PCR reads, yielding one entry per CDR3 protein. Of approximately 240,000 distinct CDR3 sequences in the sample, approximately 9.9% were seen once. The data stem from a study of T-cell reconstitution after alpha-beta-depleted transplantation in children. Trimming at V came to 6 bases and at J to 5 bases, leaving 10 bases not matched to a gene. This CDR3 has 15 amino acids. Germline loops: CDR1 SNHLY, CDR2 FYNNEI. J is TRBJ1-1 and V is TRBV2; TRBD1 agrees at 9 bases. Material: PBMCs from the stem cell graft donor, obtained from the stem cell graft. The clonotype comes from a human donor who donated a stem cell graft to a child with SCID. The CDR3: CASSAVDRGGTEAFF. The DNA for the CDR3 is TGTGCCAGCAGCGCGGTGGACAGGGGAGGAACTGAAGCTTTCTTT. The entire variable domain, with the rest obtained from reference TRBV2 and TRBJ1-1, is as follows: EPEVTQTPSHQVTQMGQEVILRCVPISNHLYFYWYRQILGQKVEFLVSFYNNEISEKSEIFDDQFSVERPDGSNFTLKIRSTKLEDSAMYFCASSAVDRGGTEAFFGQGTRLTVV.